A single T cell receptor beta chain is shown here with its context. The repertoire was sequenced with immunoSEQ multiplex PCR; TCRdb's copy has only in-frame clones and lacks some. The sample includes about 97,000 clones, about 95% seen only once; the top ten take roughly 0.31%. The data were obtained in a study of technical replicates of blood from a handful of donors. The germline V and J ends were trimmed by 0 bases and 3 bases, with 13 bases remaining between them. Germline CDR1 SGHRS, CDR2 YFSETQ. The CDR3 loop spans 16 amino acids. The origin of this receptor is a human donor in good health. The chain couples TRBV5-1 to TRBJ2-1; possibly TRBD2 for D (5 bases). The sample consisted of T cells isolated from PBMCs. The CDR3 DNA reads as TGCGCCAGCAGCTTGGGGGGAGATGGGATCTACAATGAGCAGTTCTTC. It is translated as CASSLGGDGIYNEQFF.